This entry lists 24 T cell receptor beta chains sequenced from one sample in a study of blood T cell repertoires in COVID-19. Method: immunoSEQ multiplex PCR; TCRdb's copy keeps in-frame clones and lacks some. The sample carries 70,000 to 95,000 clones, approximately 85% recorded once. Sample: peripheral blood. These receptor sequences come from a man between 65 and 85 years old with acute or convalescent COVID-19.

The chain carries TRBV19 and TRBJ1-5; D uncertain. CDR3 length: 15 residues. Deletions cut 3 bases from V and 0 bases from J, with 9 bases between. Looked up from germline, CDR1 is LNHDA and CDR2 is SQIVND (reference sequence). This chain's CDR3 is CASSMSGYSNQPQHF. CDR3 in DNA: TGTGCCAGTAGTATGTCAGGATATAGCAATCAGCCCCAGCATTTT.

This clone has just one count. V is TRBV9 and J is TRBJ2-3; possible D gene TRBD2, 6 bases. V shed 0 bases and J shed 9 bases, with 11 bases lying between them. This CDR3 spans 13 amino acids. Germline lookup yields CDR1 SGDLS and CDR2 YYNGEE. The CDR3 DNA is TGTGCCAGCAGCGTAGCTGGCGGGGACACGCAGTATTTT. Protein sequence: CASSVAGGDTQYF.

This clone was recorded once. The chain carries TRBV28 and TRBJ2-1; no clear D gene. The V gene lost 5 bases and the J gene lost 0 bases, with 11 bases spanning the gap. The CDR3 covers 15 residues. Per germline, CDR1 MDHEN and CDR2 SYDVKM. The CDR3 bases are TGTGCCAGCAGTCCCCTCATCAGCTCCTACAATGAGCAGTTCTTC. Residues: CASSPLISSYNEQFF.

This sequence joins TRBV19 and TRBJ1-3; no clear D gene. Germline V gene lookup returns CDR1 LNHDA and CDR2 SQIVND (reference sequence). This CDR3 comprises 16 residues. V was shortened by 5 bases and J by 0 bases, with 14 bases between the two germline ends. The CDR3 spells CASSPLRRSSGNTIYF. In nucleotides, the CDR3 is TGTGCCAGTAGTCCCCTGAGGCGTTCCTCTGGAAACACCATATATTTT.

The gene calls are TRBV7-3 and TRBJ1-1; 7 nucleotides agree with TRBD1. The CDR3 length is 14 residues. Germline V CDR1 and CDR2: SGHTA, FQGTGA. With V trimmed by 6 bases and J by 0 bases, 4 bases remained unmatched. CDR3 bases: TGTGCCAGCAGAGAGACAGGGCTGAACACTGAAGCTTTCTTT. Protein: CASRETGLNTEAFF.

The chain carries TRBV6-1 and TRBJ1-6; TRBD1 is a possible D gene (6 bases). The V gene's germline CDR1 is MNHNS and CDR2 SASEGT. This CDR3 comprises 14 residues. The V gene lost 4 bases and the J gene lost 2 bases, with 6 bases spanning the gap. The DNA of the CDR3 is TGTGCCAGCAGTGGGGACACCTATAATTCACCCCTCCACTTT. Its translation is CASSGDTYNSPLHF.

The V gene is TRBV7-2, the J gene TRBJ1-6, with D uncertain. CDR1 SGHTA and CDR2 FQGNSA come from the germline V gene. V shed 7 bases and J shed 7 bases, with 14 bases lying between them. This CDR3 contains 14 residues. CDR3 protein: CASTFRVRNSPLHF. The CDR3 coding sequence is TGTGCCAGCACCTTCCGGGTTCGGAATTCACCCCTCCACTTT.

V usage is TRBV9 and J usage is TRBJ2-7, with D unresolved. CDR1 is SGDLS and CDR2 is YYNGEE in the germline V gene. This CDR3 spans 14 amino acids. V was trimmed by 0 bases and J by 2 bases, leaving 9 bases between them. CDR3 in amino acids: CASSVEPGPYEQYF. In DNA, the CDR3 is TGTGCCAGCAGCGTAGAGCCAGGTCCCTACGAGCAGTACTTC.

This clone was detected once. Here the CDR3 DNA reads TGCAGCGTTGAAGCACAGGCAGGATCAAGCACAGATACGCAGTATTTT. Translating gives CSVEAQAGSSTDTQYF. V is TRBV29-1 and J is TRBJ2-3; TRBD1 might be the D (5 bases). The germline V gene has CDR1 SQVTM and CDR2 ANQGSEA. The CDR3 consists of 16 residues. Between the trimmed V and J ends, which lost 1 base and 0 bases, there was a span of 14 bases.

The J gene is TRBJ2-5, the V gene TRBV11-1; D possibly corresponds to TRBD1 (6 bases). Trimming stripped 1 base from V and 2 bases from J, with 11 bases between. Germline CDR1 reads SGHAT; CDR2 reads FQDESV (reference sequence). This CDR3 is built from 15 residues. CDR3 in DNA: TGTGCCAGCAGCTTAGTAGGGGGTGGGCAAGAGACCCAGTACTTC. It encodes CASSLVGGGQETQYF.

This chain connects TRBV4-3 to TRBJ2-1; perhaps TRBD2 as D (6 bases). V lost 0 bases and J 4 bases, leaving 10 bases between the germline ends. The CDR3 is 15 residues long. The germline V gene encodes CDR1 LGHNA and CDR2 YSLEER. CDR3 amino acids: CASSQDLAEYNEQFF. The CDR3 coding sequence is TGCGCCAGCAGCCAAGATTTAGCGGAGTACAATGAGCAGTTCTTC.

The chain couples TRBV2 to TRBJ1-2; 8 bases are shared with TRBD1. The ends lost 5 bases at V and 6 bases at J; junction bases unmatched: 11. Germline V gene lookup returns CDR1 SNHLY and CDR2 FYNNEI. This CDR3 contains 15 residues. The DNA for the CDR3 is TGTGCCAGCAGTTCAGGGGGCCTTTTTTCGGATGGCTACACCTTC. This gives the protein CASSSGGLFSDGYTF.

The chain combines TRBV2 with TRBJ2-7; 10 positions match TRBD2. The CDR3 is 16 residues long. CDR1 SNHLY and CDR2 FYNNEI come from the germline V gene. The V segment lost 2 bases and the J segment 1 base; nucleotides outside the gene matches: 5. This chain's CDR3 is CASSEFFSGGSYEQYF. The CDR3 coding sequence is TGTGCCAGCAGTGAATTTTTTAGCGGGGGGTCCTACGAGCAGTACTTC.

The genes are TRBV28 and TRBJ1-1; D unclear. The V gene lost 4 bases and the J gene lost 6 bases, with 15 bases spanning the gap. This CDR3 spans 14 amino acids. Germline CDR1 is MDHEN and CDR2 is SYDVKM. This CDR3 reads CASSSVTPPSEAFF. CDR3 nucleotide sequence: TGTGCCAGCAGTTCAGTTACCCCACCCTCTGAAGCTTTCTTT. Variable domain in full (rest from reference TRBV28 and TRBJ1-1): DVKVTQSSRYLVKRTGEKVFLECVQDMDHENMFWYRQDPGLGLRLIYFSYDVKMKEKGDIPEGYSVSREKKERFSLILESASTNQTSMYLCASSSVTPPSEAFFGQGTRLTVV.

The gene calls are TRBV27 and TRBJ2-1, with 8 bases aligning to TRBD2. The CDR3 runs 16 residues. Germline values: CDR1 MNHEY, CDR2 SMNVEV (reference sequence). Unmatched junction bases numbered 9, after V lost 4 bases and J lost 4 bases. Here the CDR3 DNA reads TGTGCCAGCAGTTCAGTCACGGGAGGGGTATACAATGAGCAGTTCTTC. It is translated as CASSSVTGGVYNEQFF.

CDR3 amino acids: CASKTGDEQYF. DNA for the CDR3: TGTGCCAGCAAGACAGGGGACGAGCAGTACTTC. V usage is TRBV6-1 and J usage is TRBJ2-7; 8 bases align to TRBD1. This CDR3 contains 11 residues. The V gene's germline CDR1 is MNHNS and CDR2 SASEGT. V trimming: 7 bases; J trimming: 5 bases; junction bases outside the gene matches: 1.

V is TRBV4-1 and J is TRBJ2-7; D gene uncertain. The germline V gene has CDR1 MGHRA and CDR2 YSYEKL. Trimming took 4 bases from V and 2 from J, leaving 15 bases between them. The CDR3 totals 15 residues. The CDR3, as DNA: TGCGCCAGCAGCCCCCACACCAGTCAGGCCTACGAGCAGTACTTC. It translates to CASSPHTSQAYEQYF.

This chain connects TRBV7-6 to TRBJ2-1, with 8 bases fitting TRBD2. J lost 6 bases, V lost 1 base, and 8 bases had no gene match. This CDR3 has 16 residues. CDR1 is SGHVS, CDR2 FNYEAQ, per germline. The CDR3 protein is CASSLVAGGFVNEQFF. Here the CDR3 DNA reads TGTGCCAGCAGCTTAGTGGCGGGGGGCTTTGTCAATGAGCAGTTCTTC.

The chain uses TRBV10-3 and TRBJ1-1; maybe TRBD1 (5 bases). Germline V gives CDR1 ENHRY, CDR2 SYGVKD. The V end lost 0 bases, the J end lost 5 bases, and 13 bases lay between the germline ends. This CDR3 spans 15 amino acids. The CDR3 DNA is TGTGCCATCAGTGAGTCGGGTAGGGGCGTAACTGAAGCTTTCTTT. It is translated as CAISESGRGVTEAFF.

This chain joins TRBV3-1 (or the pseudogene TRBV3-2) and TRBJ1-6, with D possibly being TRBD1 (5 bases). Trimming shortened V by 1 base and J by 9 bases, and 7 bases separated the two germline ends. The CDR3 contains 13 residues. The germline gives CDR1 LGHDT, CDR2 YNNKEL (reference sequence). The CDR3 reads CASSQGGVSPLHF. CDR3 in DNA: TGTGCCAGCAGCCAAGGGGGGGTTTCACCCCTCCACTTT.

This rearrangement joins TRBV10-3 to TRBJ1-2; D gene unclear. The CDR3 sequence is 14 residues long. Germline V CDR1 and CDR2: ENHRY, SYGVKD. V lost 2 bases and J lost 1, with 8 bases in between. CDR3 DNA sequence: TGTGCCATCAGTGAGGACTCCCTTAACTATGGCTACACCTTC. Its translation: CAISEDSLNYGYTF.

This clone was picked up a small number of times. This chain uses TRBV6-6 with TRBJ1-2; D is uncertain. The germline V gene encodes CDR1 MNHNY and CDR2 SVGAGI (reference sequence). The CDR3 totals 9 residues. Trimming took off 5 bases at V and 11 bases at J, with 6 bases between the two ends. The CDR3 DNA follows: TGTGCCAGCAGTCCGGGGTACACCTTC. The encoded protein is CASSPGYTF.

The chain combines TRBV5-1 with TRBJ2-1; 9 bases align to TRBD1. With 5 bases clipped from V and 6 bases from J, the junction kept 9 bases outside the gene matches. The CDR3 loop spans 15 amino acids. Germline CDR1 and CDR2: SGHRS and YFSETQ. The CDR3, as DNA: TGCGCCAGCAGGGGGACAGGGCATGAGGGCAATGAGCAGTTCTTC. This gives the protein CASRGTGHEGNEQFF.

The CDR3 loop reads CASSLRQGGGTEAFF. DNA for the CDR3: TGTGCCAGCAGCCTCCGACAGGGAGGAGGCACTGAAGCTTTCTTT. This chain connects TRBV11-2 to TRBJ1-1; 7 bases line up with TRBD1. The CDR3 is 15 amino acids. Germline CDR1 is SGHAT and CDR2 is FQNNGV. Trimming at V came to 5 bases and at J to 4 bases, leaving 10 bases not matched to a gene.